The 7 T cell receptor beta chains below were found in one sample sequenced in a study of T cell changes during pregnancy in multiple sclerosis. Measured with immunoSEQ multiplex PCR; TCRdb has only the in-frame clones, and not every one. The sample has roughly 40,000 clones, 90% to 95% seen once. The material sequenced was peripheral blood, taken before pregnancy. The receptors originated from a female donor with multiple sclerosis, enrolled in a pregnancy study.

The chain uses TRBV7-9 and TRBJ2-7; the D gene is possibly TRBD2 (6 bases). Trimming pared 4 bases from V and 1 base from J, leaving 14 bases between. This CDR3 has 15 residues. Germline V gene sequence: CDR1 SEHNR, CDR2 FQNEAQ (reference sequence). The CDR3 DNA reads TGTGCCAGCAGCTCGTGGGGGACTTCTTCCTACGAGCAGTACTTC. Protein sequence: CASSSWGTSSYEQYF.

The chain carries TRBV5-4 and TRBJ1-4, with D tentatively TRBD1 (5 bases). V was shortened by 4 bases and J by 8 bases, with 21 bases between the two germline ends. The germline gives CDR1 SGHNT, CDR2 YYREEE (reference sequence). This CDR3 is 16 amino acids long. The CDR3 nucleotides read TGTGCCAGCAGCCCAAACCCCGGGACGGAGGGCGAAAAACTGTTTTTT. This codes for CASSPNPGTEGEKLFF.

The chain has TRBV6-6 and TRBJ1-2; 7 bases are shared with TRBD1. The CDR3 has 13 amino acids. Germline V gives CDR1 MNHNY, CDR2 SVGAGI (reference sequence). J gave up 4 bases and V 5 bases, and 4 bases lay outside the gene matches. CDR3 loop: CASSPGGSYGYTF. In nucleotides, the CDR3 is TGTGCCAGCAGTCCAGGGGGGAGCTATGGCTACACCTTC.

The CDR3 coding sequence is TGTGCCAGCAGCTTAATGGGGACAGGGGGTGAGCAGTTCTTC. This translates into CASSLMGTGGEQFF. This chain connects TRBV7-3 to TRBJ2-1, with TRBD1 matching 11 bases. This CDR3 spans 14 amino acids. Germline loops: CDR1 SGHTA, CDR2 FQGTGA. J lost 9 bases, V lost 1 base, and 2 bases had no gene match.

The chain uses TRBV6-6 and TRBJ2-7; a weak D match, TRBD2 (5 bases). Germline assignment: CDR1 MNHNY and CDR2 SVGAGI (reference sequence). The CDR3 totals 16 residues. V was trimmed by 2 bases and J by 3 bases, leaving 17 bases between them. The CDR3 reads CASSYRFGERIYEQYF. The CDR3 coding sequence is TGTGCCAGCAGTTACAGATTCGGGGAAAGAATCTACGAGCAGTACTTC.

The chain recombines TRBV4-3 with TRBJ2-5, with TRBD1 matching 12 bases. The DNA end is a closer match to TRBJ2-7, so the J assignment may be wrong. CDR1 is LGHNA and CDR2 is YSLEER in the germline V gene. CDR3 length: 16 residues. The CDR3 DNA reads as TGCGCCAGCAGCCAAGATAGCGGGACAGGGGGCGCCGAGCAGTACTTC. Its protein is CASSQDSGTGGAEQYF.

The rearrangement links TRBV5-1 to TRBJ2-3; 8 nucleotides match TRBD1. V gave up 4 bases and J gave up 2 bases; unmatched junction bases: 3. CDR3 length: 14 residues. Germline assignment: CDR1 SGHRS and CDR2 YFSETQ. The CDR3 region has the DNA TGCGCCAGCAGCCCAGGGGGCCTCACAGATACGCAGTATTTT. This sequence encodes CASSPGGLTDTQYF.